This is a list of T cell receptor beta chains from one sample in a study of T cells in Graves' hyperthyroidism and ophthalmopathy. TCRdb ran MiXCR on the multiplex PCR reads and lists one entry per CDR3 protein. Of 200,000 to 250,000 distinct CDR3 sequences listed, around 16% were seen once; the top ten hold 35% to 50%. Sequenced input: blood. These receptors came from a middle-aged man with Graves' hyperthyroidism. The conserved cysteine and the conserved F or W are not part of the CDR3 here.

CDR3: ASSESGGNYNEQF
J: TRBJ2-1
V: TRBV2

CDR3: ASTGQGHSETQY
J: TRBJ2-5
V: TRBV6-1

CDR3: SARELAIGYNERF
J: TRBJ2-1
V: TRBV20-1

CDR3: ASSRTAKGTNEKLF
J: TRBJ1-4
V: TRBV2

CDR3: ASNPRQGATNTEAF
J: TRBJ1-1
V: TRBV5-1

CDR3: ASSLSRSNTEAF
J: TRBJ1-1
V: TRBV7-2

CDR3: ATAWGRSFNQPQH
J: TRBJ1-5
V: TRBV28

CDR3: ASSPTGTDNYGYT
J: TRBJ1-2
V: TRBV18

CDR3: ASTPTPSNYGYT
J: TRBJ1-2
V: TRBV7-3

CDR3: ASRPTGGRSYNEQF
J: TRBJ2-1
V: TRBV2

CDR3: SAQQDAAEPDTQY
J: TRBJ2-3
V: TRBV20-1

CDR3: ASSPKDGPYGYT
J: TRBJ1-2
V: TRBV18

CDR3: ASSQFTRQAAGELF
J: TRBJ2-2
V: TRBV4-3

CDR3: ASSYSAGNYEQY
J: TRBJ2-7
V: TRBV6-6

CDR3: AWSWVHGNQPQH
J: TRBJ1-5
V: TRBV30

CDR3: ASSLLAGVTYEQY
J: TRBJ2-7
V: TRBV7-9

CDR3: ASSVTGLWDEQY
J: TRBJ2-7
V: TRBV9

CDR3: AWSVLGAGRPNSPLH
J: TRBJ1-6
V: TRBV30

CDR3: ATEVPDTQY
J: TRBJ2-3
V: TRBV24-1

CDR3: ASSLVQGTGELF
J: TRBJ2-2
V: TRBV3-1

CDR3: ASSENKREWYEQF
J: TRBJ2-1
V: TRBV6-1

CDR3: ASTLGTEAF
J: TRBJ1-1
V: TRBV11-2

CDR3: ASSFYQGTSPLH
J: TRBJ1-6
V: TRBV7-2

CDR3: ASSQAGADTQY
J: TRBJ2-3
V: TRBV14

CDR3: ASSSGTSALKYNEQF
J: TRBJ2-1
V: TRBV28

CDR3: ASSLVLTGETQY
J: TRBJ2-5
V: TRBV11-2

CDR3: ASSYGQFQETQY
J: TRBJ2-5
V: TRBV5-1

CDR3: ASPDSAGAPLAKNIQY
J: TRBJ2-4
V: TRBV5-1

CDR3: AISDQKNTDTQY
J: TRBJ2-3
V: TRBV10-3

CDR3: ASSYGGFASGNTIY
J: TRBJ1-3
V: TRBV6-5